Below, 18 T cell receptor beta chains from the same sample are listed, as sequenced in a study of technical replicates of blood from a handful of donors. Sequencing used immunoSEQ multiplex PCR; TCRdb keeps in-frame clones, though not all of them. Among about 74,000 clones listed, 85% to 95% were seen once. The sequencing sample was made of T cells isolated from PBMCs. The receptors were gathered from a human donor in good health.

This chain connects TRBV11-3 to TRBJ2-2, with D maybe TRBD1 (5 bases). Trimming removed 6 bases from V and 5 bases from J, with 10 bases in between. Germline CDR1 reads SGHNT; CDR2 reads YENEEA. The CDR3 consists of 13 residues. The CDR3 DNA follows: TGTGCCAGCAGTTCCAGGGAAACCGGGGAGCTGTTTTTT. Protein sequence: CASSSRETGELFF.

The genes are TRBV6-5 and TRBJ2-7; 7 bases fit TRBD1. The CDR3 has 15 residues. Germline assignment: CDR1 MNHEY and CDR2 SVGAGI. Trimming removed 2 bases from V and 2 bases from J; junction bases left unmatched: 6. The CDR3 is CASSYDRVVTYEQYF. The CDR3 region has the DNA TGTGCCAGCAGTTACGACAGGGTTGTAACCTACGAGCAGTACTTC.

The J gene is TRBJ2-1, the V gene TRBV5-1; TRBD2 might be the D (5 bases). The CDR3 consists of 15 residues. Germline V CDR1 and CDR2: SGHRS, YFSETQ. The V and J ends lost 4 bases and 1 base respectively, with 12 bases between them. CDR3 DNA sequence: TGCGCCAGCAGCGGGATAGCGCCTTCCTACAATGAGCAGTTCTTC. Its protein is CASSGIAPSYNEQFF.

Only a few counts were recorded for this clone. The chain recombines TRBV7-8 with TRBJ1-3; 8 bases map to TRBD1. CDR3 size: 12 residues. J was trimmed by 4 bases and V by 10 bases; bases with no gene match: 3. Germline V gene lookup returns CDR1 SGHVS and CDR2 FQNEAQ. The CDR3: CATQGVGNTIYF. CDR3 coding DNA: TGTGCCACACAGGGGGTAGGAAACACCATATATTTT.

The rearrangement uses TRBV13 and TRBJ1-2; TRBD1 aligns across 9 bases. The CDR3 has 17 residues. Germline V gene lookup returns CDR1 PRHDT and CDR2 FYEKMQ (reference sequence). The V gene end was trimmed by 5 bases and the J gene end by 7 bases; junction bases not matched to a gene: 17. The CDR3 here is CASSRRPGTGIFAGYTF. Written as DNA, the CDR3 is TGTGCCAGCAGCAGACGTCCCGGGACAGGGATATTCGCTGGCTACACCTTC.

The V call is TRBV7-9, the J call TRBJ2-3; 10 bases are a match to TRBD2. The CDR3 loop spans 16 amino acids. V lost 3 bases to trimming and J lost 7 bases; unmatched junction nucleotides: 10. Per the germline V gene, CDR1 is SEHNR and CDR2 is FQNEAQ (reference sequence). In nucleotides, the CDR3 is TGTGCCAGCAGCTTGGCTAGCGGGAGTCTCATGTATACGCAGTATTTT. Its protein is CASSLASGSLMYTQYF.

This chain joins TRBV27 and TRBJ1-1; weak D call: TRBD1 (5 bases). In germline, CDR1 is MNHEY, CDR2 SMNVEV (reference sequence). Trimming removed 2 bases at V and 7 bases at J, with 11 bases between. This CDR3 spans 13 amino acids. Here the CDR3 reads CASSLRGVDEAFF. DNA of the CDR3: TGTGCCAGCAGTTTAAGGGGTGTTGATGAAGCTTTCTTT.

The V call is TRBV6-1, the J call TRBJ1-5; the match to TRBD1 covers 8 bases. CDR1 and CDR2 (germline): MNHNS, SASEGT. CDR3 length: 15 amino acids. The V and J ends lost 3 bases and 5 bases, in that order; junction bases with no gene match: 6. As DNA, the CDR3 is TGTGCCAGCAGTGAGGTGCGGGACAGGCATCAGCCCCAGCATTTT. This codes for CASSEVRDRHQPQHF.

The CDR3 loop is CAISDPGTGDEKLFF. The CDR3 DNA follows: TGTGCCATCAGTGACCCCGGGACAGGGGATGAAAAACTGTTTTTT. The chain carries TRBV10-3 and TRBJ1-4; 10 nucleotides align to TRBD1. The CDR3 is 15 amino acids. V lost 3 bases to trimming and J lost 6 bases; unmatched junction nucleotides: 4. Looked up from germline, CDR1 is ENHRY and CDR2 is SYGVKD.

The chain links TRBV28 to TRBJ2-3; D is undetermined. CDR3 size: 16 residues. Germline V gene lookup returns CDR1 MDHEN and CDR2 SYDVKM. Trimming took 5 bases from V and 0 from J, leaving 15 bases between them. This CDR3 is CASSLYDKSSTDTQYF. CDR3 nucleotide sequence: TGTGCCAGCAGTCTCTACGACAAGTCTAGCACAGATACGCAGTATTTT.

This clone was picked up one time. V and J are TRBV7-7 and TRBJ2-3; D is undetermined. Trimming left V 4 bases short and J 4 bases short, with 9 bases between. CDR3 length: 13 amino acids. CDR1 is SSHAT and CDR2 is FNYEAQ in the germline V gene (reference sequence). The CDR3 DNA reads TGTGCCAGCAGCTCGACCCGGGCAGATACGCAGTATTTT. Its translation is CASSSTRADTQYF.

The chain is built from TRBV14 and TRBJ1-5, with 11 nucleotides matching TRBD1. The CDR3 contains 18 residues. Trimming removed 5 bases from V and 3 bases from J; junction bases left unmatched: 12. CDR1 and CDR2 (germline): SGHDN, FVKESK. CDR3 protein: CASSDGTGGPRSNQPQHF. CDR3 nucleotides: TGTGCCAGCAGCGACGGGACAGGGGGTCCTCGCTCCAATCAGCCCCAGCATTTT.

This clone was seen just once. This rearrangement joins TRBV7-3 to TRBJ2-1; 12 nucleotides agree with TRBD2. Germline CDR1 SGHTA, CDR2 FQGTGA. V lost 2 bases, J lost 7 bases, and 6 bases stayed unmatched. The length of the CDR3 is 16 residues. CDR3 DNA sequence: TGTGCCAGCAGCTTACGGGGGACTAGCGGGTGGAATGAGCAGTTCTTC. Residues: CASSLRGTSGWNEQFF. Full variable domain (rest looked up from reference TRBV7-3 and TRBJ2-1): GAGVSQTPSNKVTEKGKYVELRCDPISGHTALYWYRQSLGQGPEFLIYFQGTGAADDSGLPNDRFFAVRPEGSVSTLKIQRTERGDSAVYLCASSLRGTSGWNEQFFGPGTRLTVL.

The rearrangement links TRBV7-9 to TRBJ2-5; a weak D match, TRBD1 (8 bases). Between the trimmed V and J ends, which lost 5 bases and 1 base, there was a span of 17 bases. In germline, CDR1 is SEHNR, CDR2 FQNEAQ (reference sequence). This CDR3 contains 16 residues. In DNA form, the CDR3 reads TGTGCCAGCAGCGTGACAGGGGCGGGGGCCCAAGAGACCCAGTACTTC. Protein sequence: CASSVTGAGAQETQYF.

In this sample, this clone turned up once. The chain couples TRBV28 to TRBJ1-1, with D maybe TRBD1 (6 bases). In germline, CDR1 is MDHEN, CDR2 SYDVKM. V was cut by 7 bases and J by 3 bases, with 21 bases left in between. The CDR3 loop spans 16 amino acids. The CDR3 loop is CASKIRGAGVDTEAFF. CDR3 coding DNA: TGTGCCAGCAAAATACGGGGGGCTGGGGTGGACACTGAAGCTTTCTTT.

This chain uses TRBV27 with TRBJ1-1, with D unclear. Per the germline V gene, CDR1 is MNHEY and CDR2 is SMNVEV (reference sequence). Trimming pared 4 bases from V and 1 base from J, leaving 7 bases between. The CDR3 is 13 residues long. For the CDR3, the DNA is TGTGCCAGCAGTTGGAGACCGAACACTGAAGCTTTCTTT. Its translation: CASSWRPNTEAFF.

The CDR3 DNA reads as TGTGCCAGCAGTTTAGTTTGGGACACCCCGTCGGGGGAGCAGTACTTC. The encoded protein is CASSLVWDTPSGEQYF. V gene TRBV27 combines with J gene TRBJ2-7; weak D call: TRBD1 (6 bases). Germline V lookup: CDR1 MNHEY, CDR2 SMNVEV (reference sequence). This CDR3 spans 16 amino acids. Between the trimmed V and J ends, which lost 2 bases and 7 bases, there was a span of 21 bases.

The V and J genes are TRBV9 and TRBJ2-7, with D possibly TRBD2 on 5 matching bases. Germline V gene lookup returns CDR1 SGDLS and CDR2 YYNGEE. The CDR3 runs 13 residues. V lost 4 bases to trimming and J lost 4 bases, with 12 bases between them. The CDR3 reads CASSLVPGYEQYF. Here the CDR3 DNA reads TGTGCCAGCAGCCTAGTCCCGGGATACGAGCAGTACTTC.